The clone carrying this TCR beta chain was counted many times. What it binds is not known. Points from the study as a whole: Tumor memory CD4+ T cell TCR gene usage was found to cluster with blood and lymph node memory CD4+ cells and with lymph node naive CD4+ cells.

Semi-nested PCR with Nested Universal Primer A followed constant-region reverse priming of full-length variable regions. TCRdb re-analysed the 5' RACE reads in MiXCR, keeping a single row per CDR3 protein. Of about 57,000 distinct CDR3 sequences listed, about 25% are singletons. Tregs were sorted as CD4+CD25+CD127-/low cells. Germline V gives CDR1 MNHNS, CDR2 SASEGT. The CDR3 has 15 amino acids. Trimming removed 3 bases at V and 0 bases at J, with 12 bases between. The rearrangement uses TRBV6-1 and TRBJ2-7; D perhaps matches TRBD2 (6 bases). The specimen sequenced was tumor-infiltrating Tregs sorted from the breast tumor. The sequence was collected from a female donor with breast cancer. In DNA form, the CDR3 reads TGTGCCAGCAGTGAGATGGAGGGAGGCTCCTACGAGCAGTACTTC. This translates into CASSEMEGGSYEQYF.